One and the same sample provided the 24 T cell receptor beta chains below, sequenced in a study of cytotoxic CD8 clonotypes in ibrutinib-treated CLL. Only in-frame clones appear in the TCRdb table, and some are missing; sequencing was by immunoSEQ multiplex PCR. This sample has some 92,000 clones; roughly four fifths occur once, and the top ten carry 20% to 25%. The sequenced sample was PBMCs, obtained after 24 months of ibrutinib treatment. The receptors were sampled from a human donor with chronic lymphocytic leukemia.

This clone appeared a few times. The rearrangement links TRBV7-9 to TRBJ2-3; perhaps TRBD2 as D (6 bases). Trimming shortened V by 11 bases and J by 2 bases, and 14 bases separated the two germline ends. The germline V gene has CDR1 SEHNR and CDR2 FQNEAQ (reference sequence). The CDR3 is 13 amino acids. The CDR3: CASSGGITDTQYF. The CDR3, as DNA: TGTGCCTCGTCTGGGGGGATCACAGATACGCAGTATTTT. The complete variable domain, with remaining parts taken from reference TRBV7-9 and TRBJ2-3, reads DTGVSQNPRHKITKRGQNVTFRCDPISEHNRLYWYRQTLGQGPEFLTYFQNEAQLEKSRLLSDRFSAERPKGSFSTLEIQRTEQGDSAMYLCASSGGITDTQYFGPGTRLTVL.

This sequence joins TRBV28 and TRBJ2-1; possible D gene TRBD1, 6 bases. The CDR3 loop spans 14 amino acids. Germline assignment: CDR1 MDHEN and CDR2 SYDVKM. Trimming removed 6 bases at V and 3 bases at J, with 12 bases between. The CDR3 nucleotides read TGTGCCAGCAGGAGACAGGACGGCTACAATGAGCAGTTCTTC. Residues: CASRRQDGYNEQFF. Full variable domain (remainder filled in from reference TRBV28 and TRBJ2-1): DVKVTQSSRYLVKRTGEKVFLECVQDMDHENMFWYRQDPGLGLRLIYFSYDVKMKEKGDIPEGYSVSREKKERFSLILESASTNQTSMYLCASRRQDGYNEQFFGPGTRLTVL.

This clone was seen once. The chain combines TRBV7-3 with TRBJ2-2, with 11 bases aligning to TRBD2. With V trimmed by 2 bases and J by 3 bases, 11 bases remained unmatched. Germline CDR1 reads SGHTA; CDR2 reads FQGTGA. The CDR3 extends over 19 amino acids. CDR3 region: CASSLFLPTSGSDTGELFF. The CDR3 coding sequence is TGTGCCAGCAGCTTATTCCTCCCTACTAGCGGGAGCGACACCGGGGAGCTGTTTTTT.

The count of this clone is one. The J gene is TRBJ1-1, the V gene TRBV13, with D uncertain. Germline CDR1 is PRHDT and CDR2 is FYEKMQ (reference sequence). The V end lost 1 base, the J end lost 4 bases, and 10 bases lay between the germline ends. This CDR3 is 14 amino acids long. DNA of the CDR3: TGTGCCAGCAGCTTAGAGGAGGGAGGCACTGAAGCTTTCTTT. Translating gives CASSLEEGGTEAFF.

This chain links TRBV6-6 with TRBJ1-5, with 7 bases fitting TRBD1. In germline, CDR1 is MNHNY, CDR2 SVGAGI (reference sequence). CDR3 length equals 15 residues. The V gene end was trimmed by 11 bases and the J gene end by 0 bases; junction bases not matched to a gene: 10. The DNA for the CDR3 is TGTGCCGGCACCGGGACAGATTATAGCAATCAGCCCCAGCATTTT. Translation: CAGTGTDYSNQPQHF.

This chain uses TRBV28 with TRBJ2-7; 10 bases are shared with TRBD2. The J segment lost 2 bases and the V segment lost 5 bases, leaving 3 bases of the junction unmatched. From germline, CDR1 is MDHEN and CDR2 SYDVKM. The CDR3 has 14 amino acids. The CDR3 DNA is TGTGCCAGCAGTCCCAGCGGGAGGGCCTACGAGCAGTACTTC. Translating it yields CASSPSGRAYEQYF.

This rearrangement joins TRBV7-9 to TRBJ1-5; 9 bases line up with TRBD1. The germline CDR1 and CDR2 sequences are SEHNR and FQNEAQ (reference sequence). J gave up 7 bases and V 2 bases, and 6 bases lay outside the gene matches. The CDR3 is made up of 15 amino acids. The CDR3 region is CASSLTTGGEQPQHF. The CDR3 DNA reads TGTGCCAGCAGCTTAACGACAGGGGGTGAGCAGCCCCAGCATTTT.

CDR3 residues: CASSFLAGGTGELFF. As DNA, the CDR3 is TGTGCCAGCAGCTTCCTAGCGGGAGGCACCGGGGAGCTGTTTTTT. The rearrangement links TRBV7-9 to TRBJ2-2; 11 bases align to TRBD2. The CDR3 contains 15 residues. The V gene's germline CDR1 is SEHNR and CDR2 FQNEAQ (reference sequence). V shed 3 bases and J 4 bases; nucleotides not matched to a gene: 1.

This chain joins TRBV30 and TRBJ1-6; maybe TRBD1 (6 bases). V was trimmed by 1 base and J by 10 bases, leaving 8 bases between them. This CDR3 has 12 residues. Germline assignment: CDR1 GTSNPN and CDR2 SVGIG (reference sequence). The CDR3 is CAWSAGASPLHF. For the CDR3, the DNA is TGTGCCTGGAGTGCGGGGGCCTCACCCCTCCACTTT.

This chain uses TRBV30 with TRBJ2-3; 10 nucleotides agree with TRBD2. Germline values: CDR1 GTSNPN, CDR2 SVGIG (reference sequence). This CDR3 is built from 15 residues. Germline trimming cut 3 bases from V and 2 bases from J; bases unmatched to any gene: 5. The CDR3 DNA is TGTGCCTGGAGCGGGACTAGCGCTACCACAGATACGCAGTATTTT. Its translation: CAWSGTSATTDTQYF. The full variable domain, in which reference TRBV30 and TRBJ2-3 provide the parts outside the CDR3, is SQTIHQWPATLVQPVGSPLSLECTVEGTSNPNLYWYRQAAGRGLQLLFYSVGIGQISSEVPQNLSASRPQDRQFILSSKKLLLSDSGFYLCAWSGTSATTDTQYFGPGTRLTVL.

The chain's CDR3 is CASTGGLANEKLFF. Written as DNA, the CDR3 is TGTGCCAGCACGGGGGGGCTAGCTAATGAAAAACTGTTTTTT. The chain has TRBV28 and TRBJ1-4; the D gene is possibly TRBD1 (6 bases). With 7 bases removed from V and 3 bases from J, the gap between germline ends came to 12 bases. Germline CDR1 MDHEN, CDR2 SYDVKM. The CDR3 has 14 amino acids.

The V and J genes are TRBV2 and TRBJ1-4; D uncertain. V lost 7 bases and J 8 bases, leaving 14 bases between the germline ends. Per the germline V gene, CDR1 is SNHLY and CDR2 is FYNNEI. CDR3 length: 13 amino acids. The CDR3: CASTGRRDEKLFF. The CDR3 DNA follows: TGTGCCAGCACAGGTAGAAGAGACGAAAAACTGTTTTTT.

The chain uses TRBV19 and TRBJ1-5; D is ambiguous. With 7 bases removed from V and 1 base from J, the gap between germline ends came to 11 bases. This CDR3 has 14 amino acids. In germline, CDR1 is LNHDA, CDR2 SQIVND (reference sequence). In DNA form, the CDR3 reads TGTGCCAGTACCATCGGACGGAGCAATCAGCCCCAGCATTTT. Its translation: CASTIGRSNQPQHF.

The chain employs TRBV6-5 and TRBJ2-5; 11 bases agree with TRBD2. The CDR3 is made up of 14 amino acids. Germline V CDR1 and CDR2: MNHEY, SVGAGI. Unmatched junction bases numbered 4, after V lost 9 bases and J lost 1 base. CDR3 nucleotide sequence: TGTGCCAGTAGCGGGAGGGCCCTCCAAGAGACCCAGTACTTC. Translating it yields CASSGRALQETQYF.

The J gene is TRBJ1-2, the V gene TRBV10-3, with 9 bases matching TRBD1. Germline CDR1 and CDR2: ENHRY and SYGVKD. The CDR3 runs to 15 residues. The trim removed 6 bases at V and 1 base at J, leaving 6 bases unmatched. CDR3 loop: CAIREGQGFNYGYTF. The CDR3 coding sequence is TGTGCCATCAGAGAGGGACAGGGCTTTAACTATGGCTACACCTTC.

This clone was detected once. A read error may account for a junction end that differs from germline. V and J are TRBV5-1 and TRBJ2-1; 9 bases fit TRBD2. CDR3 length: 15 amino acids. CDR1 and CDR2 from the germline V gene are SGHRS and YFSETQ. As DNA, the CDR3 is TGCGCCAGCAGCTTGGCCACTAGCGGGTTCAATGAACAGTTCTTC. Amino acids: CASSLATSGFNEQFF.

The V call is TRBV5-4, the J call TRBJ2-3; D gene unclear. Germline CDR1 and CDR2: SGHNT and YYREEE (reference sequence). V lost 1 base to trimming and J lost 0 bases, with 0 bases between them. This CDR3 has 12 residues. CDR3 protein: CASSLSTDTQYF. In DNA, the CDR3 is TGTGCCAGCAGCTTGAGCACAGATACGCAGTATTTT.

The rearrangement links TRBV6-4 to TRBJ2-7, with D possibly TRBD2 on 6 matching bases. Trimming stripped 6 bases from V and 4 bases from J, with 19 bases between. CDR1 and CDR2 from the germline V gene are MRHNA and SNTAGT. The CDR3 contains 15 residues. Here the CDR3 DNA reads TGTGCCAGCAGGCGGGACTCCTCCGGACCTTACGAGCAGTACTTC. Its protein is CASRRDSSGPYEQYF.

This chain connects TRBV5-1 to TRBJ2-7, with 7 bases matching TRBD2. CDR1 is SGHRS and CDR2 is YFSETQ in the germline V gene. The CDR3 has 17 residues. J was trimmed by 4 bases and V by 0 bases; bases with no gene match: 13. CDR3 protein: CASSLGSGRSSGYEQYF. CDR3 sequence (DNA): TGCGCCAGCAGCTTGGGTTCCGGGAGGAGTTCTGGGTACGAGCAGTACTTC. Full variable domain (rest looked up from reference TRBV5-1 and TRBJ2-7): KAGVTQTPRYLIKTRGQQVTLSCSPISGHRSVSWYQQTPGQGLQFLFEYFSETQRNKGNFPGRFSGRQFSNSRSEMNVSTLELGDSALYLCASSLGSGRSSGYEQYFGPGTRLTVT.

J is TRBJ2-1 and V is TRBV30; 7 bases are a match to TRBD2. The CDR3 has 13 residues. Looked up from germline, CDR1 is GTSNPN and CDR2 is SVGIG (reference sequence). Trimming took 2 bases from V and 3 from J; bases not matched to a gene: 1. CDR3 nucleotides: TGTGCCTGGAGTAGCGGGAACTACAATGAGCAGTTCTTC. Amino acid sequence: CAWSSGNYNEQFF.

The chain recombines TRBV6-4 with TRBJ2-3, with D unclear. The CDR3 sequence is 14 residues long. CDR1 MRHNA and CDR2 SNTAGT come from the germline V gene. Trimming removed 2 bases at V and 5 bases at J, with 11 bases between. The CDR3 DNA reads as TGTGCCAGCAGTGACAGGTCCCCGGGAGATACGCAGTATTTT. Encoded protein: CASSDRSPGDTQYF.

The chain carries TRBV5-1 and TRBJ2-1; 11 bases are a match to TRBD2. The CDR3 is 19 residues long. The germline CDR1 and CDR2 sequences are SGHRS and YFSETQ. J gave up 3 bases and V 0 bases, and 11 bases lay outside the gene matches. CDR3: CASSLVHSTGTSGYNEQFF. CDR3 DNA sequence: TGCGCCAGCAGCTTGGTGCACAGCACCGGGACTAGCGGCTACAATGAGCAGTTCTTC.

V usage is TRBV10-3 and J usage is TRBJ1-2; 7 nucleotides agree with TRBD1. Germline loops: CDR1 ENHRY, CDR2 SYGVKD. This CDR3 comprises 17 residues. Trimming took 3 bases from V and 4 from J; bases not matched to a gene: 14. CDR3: CAISDPTGPNPSYGYTF. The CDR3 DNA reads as TGTGCCATCAGTGATCCGACAGGGCCAAACCCCTCCTATGGCTACACCTTC.

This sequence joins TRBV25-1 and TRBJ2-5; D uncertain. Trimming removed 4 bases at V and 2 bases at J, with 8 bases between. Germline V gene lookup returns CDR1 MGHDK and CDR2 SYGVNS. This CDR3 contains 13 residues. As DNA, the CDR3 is TGTGCCAGCAGTGGTGAGCTACAAGAGACCCAGTACTTC. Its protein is CASSGELQETQYF. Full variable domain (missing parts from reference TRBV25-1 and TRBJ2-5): EADIYQTPRYLVIGTGKKITLECSQTMGHDKMYWYQQDPGMELHLIHYSYGVNSTEKGDLSSESTVSRIRTEHFPLTLESARPSHTSQYLCASSGELQETQYFGPGTRLLVL.